This is a list of T cell receptor beta chains from one sample in a study of T cells in Graves' hyperthyroidism and ophthalmopathy. TCRdb redid the calling of the multiplex PCR reads with MiXCR, one entry per CDR3 protein. The sample lists 650,000 to 750,000 distinct CDR3 sequences, 11% to 15% occurring once. Material for sequencing was blood. Source of these receptors: a woman under 30 with Graves' hyperthyroidism. CDR3s include the opening cysteine and the closing phenylalanine or tryptophan. A D gene is named only where the DNA matches it firmly. Expanded clones are given a class, and other clones once, few, many or no size at all.

length: 16
J: TRBJ2-7
size: many
V: TRBV4-1
D: TRBD2
DNA: TGCGCCAGCAGCCAAGTTCCTAGCGGGGGATCCTACGAGCAGTACTTC
CDR3: CASSQVPSGGSYEQYF

length: 15
J: TRBJ1-2
size: few
V: TRBV27
D: -
DNA: TGTGCCAGCAGTTTAGGGAGGGTGAACAACTATGGCTACACCTTC
CDR3: CASSLGRVNNYGYTF

length: 14
J: TRBJ1-2
size: many
V: TRBV20-1
D: -
DNA: TGCAGTGCCATCCCCGCTTCGAAGCAGTATGGCTACACCTTC
CDR3: CSAIPASKQYGYTF

length: 14
J: TRBJ2-3
size: many
V: TRBV28
D: -
DNA: TGTGCCAGCAGTCAAGGGGGGGAGGCAGATACGCAGTATTTT
CDR3: CASSQGGEADTQYF

length: 18
J: TRBJ1-2
size: -
V: TRBV18
D: TRBD1
DNA: TGTGCCAGCTCACCACGGGCGGGACAGGGGGCCCAACTGTATGGCTACACCTTC
CDR3: CASSPRAGQGAQLYGYTF

length: 14
J: TRBJ2-3
size: many
V: TRBV20-1
D: TRBD2
DNA: TGCAGTGCTATATCTAGCGGTAGCACAGATACGCAGTATTTT
CDR3: CSAISSGSTDTQYF

length: 12
J: TRBJ1-1
size: -
V: TRBV19
D: -
DNA: TGTGCCACCCAGCGGGGGAACACTGAAGCTTTCTTT
CDR3: CATQRGNTEAFF

length: 19
J: TRBJ2-5
size: many
V: TRBV7-9
D: TRBD2
DNA: TGTGCCAGCAGCCCCGCGGCCCTACTAGCGGGAGTATCCGGGGAGACCCAGTACTTC
CDR3: CASSPAALLAGVSGETQYF

length: 16
J: TRBJ2-1
size: -
V: TRBV27
D: -
DNA: TGTGCCAGCAGTGCTCGGACCCCGCCGAGGCGGAATGAGCAGTTCTTC
CDR3: CASSARTPPRRNEQFF

length: 16
J: TRBJ2-1
size: many
V: TRBV28
D: TRBD2
DNA: TGTGCCAGCAGTTATCCTAGCGGGAGAGGTGGCAATGAGCAGTTCTTC
CDR3: CASSYPSGRGGNEQFF

length: 14
J: TRBJ1-1
size: few
V: TRBV2
D: -
DNA: TGTGCCAGCATTCCAACCTTACAGAACACTGAAGCTTTCTTT
CDR3: CASIPTLQNTEAFF

length: 13
J: TRBJ2-5
size: -
V: TRBV9
D: -
DNA: TGTGCCAGCAGCGTAGCTAATGGGGAGACCCAGTACTTC
CDR3: CASSVANGETQYF

length: 15
J: TRBJ2-1
size: many
V: TRBV12-3/TRBV12-4
D: TRBD2
DNA: TGTGCCAGCACCTTGACTAGCGGGAGTGTCGATGAGCAGTTCTTC
CDR3: CASTLTSGSVDEQFF

length: 13
J: TRBJ2-1
size: few
V: TRBV9
D: -
DNA: TGTGCCAGCAGCGTAGCGGGTCGCAATGAGCAGTTCTTC
CDR3: CASSVAGRNEQFF

length: 14
J: TRBJ2-3
size: many
V: TRBV20-1
D: -
DNA: TGCAGTGCTAGAGGGACAGTTAGCACAGATACGCAGTATTTT
CDR3: CSARGTVSTDTQYF

length: 12
J: TRBJ1-2
size: few
V: TRBV6-5
D: -
DNA: TGTGCCAGCAGTTACAAAGGGGTTGGCTACACCTTC
CDR3: CASSYKGVGYTF

length: 14
J: TRBJ2-1
size: -
V: TRBV24-1
D: TRBD1
DNA: TGTGCCACCAGTGAACCAGGGACAGACAATGAGCAGTTCTTC
CDR3: CATSEPGTDNEQFF

length: 19
J: TRBJ2-1
size: -
V: TRBV15
D: TRBD2
DNA: TGTGCCACCAGCAGAGCCAGCGGGAGGGCCTCTAGCTCCTACAATGAGCAGTTCTTC
CDR3: CATSRASGRASSSYNEQFF

length: 15
J: TRBJ2-1
size: -
V: TRBV7-3
D: -
DNA: TGTGCCAGCAGCCGGGGGGCAGCGGCTTACAATGAGCAGTTCTTC
CDR3: CASSRGAAAYNEQFF

length: 15
J: TRBJ2-7
size: few
V: TRBV13
D: TRBD2
DNA: TGTGCCAGCAGCTGGGGGGGCGGGAGGTCCCACGAGCAGTACTTC
CDR3: CASSWGGGRSHEQYF

length: 15
J: TRBJ2-5
size: many
V: TRBV7-2
D: TRBD2
DNA: TGTGCCAGCAGCTTCCGCGGGAGAAGTTGGGAGACCCAGTACTTC
CDR3: CASSFRGRSWETQYF

length: 13
J: TRBJ1-1
size: many
V: TRBV27
D: -
DNA: TGTGCCAGCAGTTTTGGGGGATCCACTGAAGCTTTCTTT
CDR3: CASSFGGSTEAFF

length: 15
J: TRBJ2-3
size: many
V: TRBV20-1
D: -
DNA: TGCAGTGCTAGACAGGAGCGGACTAAGACAGATACGCAGTATTTT
CDR3: CSARQERTKTDTQYF

length: 14
J: TRBJ2-4
size: -
V: TRBV6-1
D: TRBD1
DNA: TGTGCCAGCAGCGAAGGGACAGTTAAGAACATTCAGTACTTC
CDR3: CASSEGTVKNIQYF

length: 17
J: TRBJ1-5
size: many
V: TRBV7-8
D: TRBD1
DNA: TGTGCCAGCAGCTTAGGGACAGGACCCCCTAGCAATCAGCCCCAGCATTTT
CDR3: CASSLGTGPPSNQPQHF

length: 14
J: TRBJ2-5
size: -
V: TRBV11-2
D: -
DNA: TGTGCCAGCAGCCCTCGATTACAAGGCGAGACCCAGTACTTC
CDR3: CASSPRLQGETQYF

length: 12
J: TRBJ2-3
size: many
V: TRBV20-1
D: TRBD2
DNA: TGCAGTGCTCGGCGGGAGGCAGATACGCAGTATTTT
CDR3: CSARREADTQYF

length: 13
J: TRBJ2-5
size: few
V: TRBV25-1
D: -
DNA: TGTGCCAGCAGAGCCCCGGGAAAAGAGACCCAGTACTTC
CDR3: CASRAPGKETQYF

length: 15
J: TRBJ2-7
size: few
V: TRBV19
D: -
DNA: TGTGCCAGTAGTTACAGCGGAGAATCCTCCTACGAGCAGTACTTC
CDR3: CASSYSGESSYEQYF

length: 15
J: TRBJ1-6
size: few
V: TRBV12-3/TRBV12-4
D: -
DNA: TGTGCCAGCAGTTTACAGGGTACCCAAAATTCACCCCTCCACTTT
CDR3: CASSLQGTQNSPLHF

length: 12
J: TRBJ2-3
size: many
V: TRBV7-2
D: -
DNA: TGTGCCAGCAGCTTCTTCACAGATACGCAGTATTTT
CDR3: CASSFFTDTQYF

length: 14
J: TRBJ1-1
size: -
V: TRBV19
D: TRBD1
DNA: TGTGCCAGTAGTACAGGGGGTGAGAACACTGAAGCTTTCTTT
CDR3: CASSTGGENTEAFF